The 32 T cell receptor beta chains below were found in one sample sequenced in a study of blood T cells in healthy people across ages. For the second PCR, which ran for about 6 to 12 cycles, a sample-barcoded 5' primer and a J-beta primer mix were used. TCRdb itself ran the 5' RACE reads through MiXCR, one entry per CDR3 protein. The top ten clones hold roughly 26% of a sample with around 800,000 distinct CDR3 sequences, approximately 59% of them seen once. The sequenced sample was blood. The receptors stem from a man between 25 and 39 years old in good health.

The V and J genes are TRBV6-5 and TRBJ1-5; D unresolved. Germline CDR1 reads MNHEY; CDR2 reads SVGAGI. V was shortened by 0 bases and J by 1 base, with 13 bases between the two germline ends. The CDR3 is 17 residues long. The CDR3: CASSYSRSSRSNQPQHF. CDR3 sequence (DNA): TGTGCCAGCAGTTACTCGAGATCCTCGAGGAGCAATCAGCCCCAGCATTTT.

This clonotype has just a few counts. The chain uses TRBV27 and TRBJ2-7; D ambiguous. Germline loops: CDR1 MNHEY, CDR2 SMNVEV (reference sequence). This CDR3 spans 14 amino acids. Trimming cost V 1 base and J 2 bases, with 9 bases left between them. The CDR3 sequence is CASSLYGSTYEQYF. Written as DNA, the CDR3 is TGTGCCAGCAGTTTATACGGGTCCACCTACGAGCAGTACTTC.

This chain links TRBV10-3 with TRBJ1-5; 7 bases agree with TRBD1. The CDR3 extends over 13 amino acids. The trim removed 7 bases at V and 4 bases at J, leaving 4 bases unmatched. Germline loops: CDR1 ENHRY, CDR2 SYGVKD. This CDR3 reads CAITGQKNQPQHF. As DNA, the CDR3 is TGTGCCATCACGGGACAGAAAAATCAGCCCCAGCATTTT.

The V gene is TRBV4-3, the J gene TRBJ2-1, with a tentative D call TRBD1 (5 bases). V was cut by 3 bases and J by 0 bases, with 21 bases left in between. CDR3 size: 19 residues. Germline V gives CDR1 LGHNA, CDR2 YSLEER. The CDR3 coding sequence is TGCGCCAGCAGCCAGGTGGGGATATTTGGGGCCAACTCCTACAATGAGCAGTTCTTC. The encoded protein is CASSQVGIFGANSYNEQFF.

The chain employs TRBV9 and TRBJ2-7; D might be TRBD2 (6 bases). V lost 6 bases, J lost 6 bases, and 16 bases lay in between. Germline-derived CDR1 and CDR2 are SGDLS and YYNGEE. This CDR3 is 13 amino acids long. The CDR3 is CASTRDLYSEQYF. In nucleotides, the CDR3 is TGTGCCAGCACCAGGGACTTGTACTCCGAGCAGTACTTC.

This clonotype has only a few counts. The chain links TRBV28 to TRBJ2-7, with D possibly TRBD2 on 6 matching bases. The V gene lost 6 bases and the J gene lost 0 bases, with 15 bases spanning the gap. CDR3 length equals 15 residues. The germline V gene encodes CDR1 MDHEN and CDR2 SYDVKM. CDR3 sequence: CASSPAGWSSYEQYF. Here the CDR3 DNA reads TGTGCCAGCAGCCCGGCGGGGTGGAGCTCCTACGAGCAGTACTTC.

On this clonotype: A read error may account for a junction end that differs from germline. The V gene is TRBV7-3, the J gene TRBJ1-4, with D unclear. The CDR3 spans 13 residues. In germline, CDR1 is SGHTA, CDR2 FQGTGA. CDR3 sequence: CAGSRSTNEKLFF. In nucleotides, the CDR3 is TGTGCCGGCAGCCGTTCAACTAATGAAAAACTGTTTTTT.

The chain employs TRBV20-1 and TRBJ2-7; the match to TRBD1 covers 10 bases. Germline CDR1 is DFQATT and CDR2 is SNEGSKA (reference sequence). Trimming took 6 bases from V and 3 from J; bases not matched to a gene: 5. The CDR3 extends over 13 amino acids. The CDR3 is CSAPGTGDYEQYF. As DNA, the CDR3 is TGCAGTGCACCCGGGACAGGGGACTACGAGCAGTACTTC.

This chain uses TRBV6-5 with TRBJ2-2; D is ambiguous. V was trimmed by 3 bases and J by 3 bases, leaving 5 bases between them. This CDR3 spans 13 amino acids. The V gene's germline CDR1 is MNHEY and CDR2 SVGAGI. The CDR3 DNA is TGTGCCAGCAGTTATGGGGACACCGGGGAGCTGTTTTTT. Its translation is CASSYGDTGELFF.

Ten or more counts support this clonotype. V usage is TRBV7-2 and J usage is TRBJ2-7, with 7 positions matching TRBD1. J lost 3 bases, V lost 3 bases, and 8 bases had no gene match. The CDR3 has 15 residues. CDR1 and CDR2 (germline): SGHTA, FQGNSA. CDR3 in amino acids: CASSLGVAGGYEQYF. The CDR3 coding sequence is TGTGCCAGCAGCTTGGGCGTCGCAGGGGGCTACGAGCAGTACTTC.

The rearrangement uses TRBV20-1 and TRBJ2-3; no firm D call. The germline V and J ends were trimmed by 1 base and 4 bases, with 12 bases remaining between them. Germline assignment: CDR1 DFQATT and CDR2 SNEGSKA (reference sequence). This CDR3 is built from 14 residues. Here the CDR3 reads CSARGEGIADTQYF. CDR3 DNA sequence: TGCAGTGCTAGAGGCGAAGGGATCGCAGATACGCAGTATTTT.

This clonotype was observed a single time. In nucleotides, the CDR3 is TGCAGTGCTATGAGGACAGGGTACTATGGCTACACCTTC. Translated, it gives CSAMRTGYYGYTF. The chain joins TRBV20-1 to TRBJ1-2; the match to TRBD1 covers 8 bases. The CDR3 runs 13 residues. V shed 4 bases, J shed 3 bases, and the junction held 4 bases outside the gene matches. Germline V lookup: CDR1 DFQATT, CDR2 SNEGSKA (reference sequence).

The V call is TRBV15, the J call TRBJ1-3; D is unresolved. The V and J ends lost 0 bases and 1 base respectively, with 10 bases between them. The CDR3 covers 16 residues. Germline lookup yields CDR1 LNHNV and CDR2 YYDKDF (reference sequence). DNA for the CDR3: TGTGCCACCAGCAGAGATCGAACAGCTTCTGGAAACACCATATATTTT. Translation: CATSRDRTASGNTIYF.

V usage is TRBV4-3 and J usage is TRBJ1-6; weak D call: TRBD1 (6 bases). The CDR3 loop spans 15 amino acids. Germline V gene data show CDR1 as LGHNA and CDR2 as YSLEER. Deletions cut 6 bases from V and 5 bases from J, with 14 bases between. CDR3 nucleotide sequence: TGCGCCAGCAGTCAAAGGGGGGCCCATAATTCACCCCTCCACTTT. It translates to CASSQRGAHNSPLHF.

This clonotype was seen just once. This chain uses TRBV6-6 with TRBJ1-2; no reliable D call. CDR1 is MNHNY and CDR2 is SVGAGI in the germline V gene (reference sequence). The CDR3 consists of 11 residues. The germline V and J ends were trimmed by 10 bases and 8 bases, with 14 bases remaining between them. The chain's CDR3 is CATWEGRGYTF. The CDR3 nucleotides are TGTGCCACCTGGGAAGGTCGCGGCTACACCTTC.

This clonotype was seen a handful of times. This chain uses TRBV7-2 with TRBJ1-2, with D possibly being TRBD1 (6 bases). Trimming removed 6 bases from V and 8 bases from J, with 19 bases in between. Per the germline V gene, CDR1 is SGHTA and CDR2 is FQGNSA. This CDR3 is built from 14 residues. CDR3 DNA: TGTGCCAGCAGAGGTAGCCAGGGGCCGAGGGGCTACACCTTC. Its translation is CASRGSQGPRGYTF. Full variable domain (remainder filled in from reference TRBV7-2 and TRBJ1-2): GAGVSQSPSNKVTEKGKDVELRCDPISGHTALYWYRQSLGQGLEFLIYFQGNSAPDKSGLPSDRFSAERTGGSVSTLTIQRTQQEDSAVYLCASRGSQGPRGYTFGSGTRLTVV.

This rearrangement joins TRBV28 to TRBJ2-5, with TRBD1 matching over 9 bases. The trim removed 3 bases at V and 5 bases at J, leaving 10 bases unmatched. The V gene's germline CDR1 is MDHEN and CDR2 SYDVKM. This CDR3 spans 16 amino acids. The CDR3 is CASSFPVQGARETQYF. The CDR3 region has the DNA TGTGCCAGCAGTTTTCCCGTACAGGGGGCGAGGGAGACCCAGTACTTC.

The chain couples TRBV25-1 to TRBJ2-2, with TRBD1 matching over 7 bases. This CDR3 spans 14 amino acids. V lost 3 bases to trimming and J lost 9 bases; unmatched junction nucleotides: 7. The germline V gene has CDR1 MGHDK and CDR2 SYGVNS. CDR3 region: CASSEMTGTWELFF. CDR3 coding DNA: TGTGCCAGCAGTGAGATGACAGGGACATGGGAGCTGTTTTTT.

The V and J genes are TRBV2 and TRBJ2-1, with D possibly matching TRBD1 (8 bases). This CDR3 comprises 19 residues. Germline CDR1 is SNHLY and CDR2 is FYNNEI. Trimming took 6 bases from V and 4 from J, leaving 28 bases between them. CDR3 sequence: CASRGTGTPDRGGYNEQFF. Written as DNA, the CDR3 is TGTGCCAGCAGGGGGACCGGGACCCCAGACAGGGGAGGGTACAATGAGCAGTTCTTC.

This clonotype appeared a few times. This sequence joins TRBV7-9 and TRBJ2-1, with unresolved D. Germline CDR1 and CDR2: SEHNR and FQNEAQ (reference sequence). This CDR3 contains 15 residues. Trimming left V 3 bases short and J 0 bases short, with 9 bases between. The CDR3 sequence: CASSFFPTSYNEQFF. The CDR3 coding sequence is TGTGCCAGCAGCTTCTTTCCAACCTCCTACAATGAGCAGTTCTTC.

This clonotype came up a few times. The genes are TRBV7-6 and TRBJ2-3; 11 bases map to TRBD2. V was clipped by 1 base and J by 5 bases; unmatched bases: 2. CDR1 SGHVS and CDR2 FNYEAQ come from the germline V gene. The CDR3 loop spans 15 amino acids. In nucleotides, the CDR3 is TGTGCCAGCAGCTTAGTAGCGGGGGGGCTAGATACGCAGTATTTT. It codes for CASSLVAGGLDTQYF.

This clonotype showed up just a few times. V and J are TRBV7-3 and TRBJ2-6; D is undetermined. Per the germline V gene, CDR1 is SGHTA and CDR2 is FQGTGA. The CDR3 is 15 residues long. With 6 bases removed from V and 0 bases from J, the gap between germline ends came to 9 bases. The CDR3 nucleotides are TGTGCCAGCAGTCGTATTAGCTCTGGGGCCAACGTCCTGACTTTC. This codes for CASSRISSGANVLTF.

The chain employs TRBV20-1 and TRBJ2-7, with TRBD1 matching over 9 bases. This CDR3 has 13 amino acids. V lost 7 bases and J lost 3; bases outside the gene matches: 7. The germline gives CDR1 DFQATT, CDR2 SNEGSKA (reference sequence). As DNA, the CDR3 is TGCAGTGGGGGGGGACAGGGAGTCTACGAGCAGTACTTC. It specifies CSGGGQGVYEQYF.

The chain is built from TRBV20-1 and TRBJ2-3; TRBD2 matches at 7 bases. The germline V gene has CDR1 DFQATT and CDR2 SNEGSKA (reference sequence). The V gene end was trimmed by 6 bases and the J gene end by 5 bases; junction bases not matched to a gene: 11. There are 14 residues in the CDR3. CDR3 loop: CSAGAAPGGDTQYF. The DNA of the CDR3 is TGCAGTGCAGGAGCGGCCCCGGGGGGAGATACGCAGTATTTT.

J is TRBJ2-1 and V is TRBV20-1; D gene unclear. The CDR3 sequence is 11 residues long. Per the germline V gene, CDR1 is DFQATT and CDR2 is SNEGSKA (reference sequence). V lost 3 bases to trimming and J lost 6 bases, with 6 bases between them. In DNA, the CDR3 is TGCAGTGCTAGGCTGTTCAATGAGCAGTTCTTC. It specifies CSARLFNEQFF.

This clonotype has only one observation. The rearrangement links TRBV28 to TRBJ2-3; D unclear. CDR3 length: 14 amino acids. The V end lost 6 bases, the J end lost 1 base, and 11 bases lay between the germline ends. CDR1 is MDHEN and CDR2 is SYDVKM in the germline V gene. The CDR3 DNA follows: TGTGCCAGCAGGACCGAAGTCGGCACAGATACGCAGTATTTT. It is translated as CASRTEVGTDTQYF.

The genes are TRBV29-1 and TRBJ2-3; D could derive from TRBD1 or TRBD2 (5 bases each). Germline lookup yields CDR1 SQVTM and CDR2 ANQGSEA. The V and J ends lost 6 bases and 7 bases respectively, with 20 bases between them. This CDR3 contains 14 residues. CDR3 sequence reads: CSVGDPRRGNTQYF. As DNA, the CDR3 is TGCAGCGTGGGGGACCCACGCCGTGGGAATACGCAGTATTTT.

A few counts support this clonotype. This CDR3 reads CASSTDGSSYNEQFF. The CDR3 DNA reads TGTGCCAGCAGCACAGACGGAAGCTCCTACAATGAGCAGTTCTTC. The V and J genes are TRBV9 and TRBJ2-1; no clear D. This CDR3 comprises 15 residues. CDR1 and CDR2 (germline): SGDLS, YYNGEE. Trimming took off 4 bases at V and 0 bases at J, with 11 bases between the two ends.

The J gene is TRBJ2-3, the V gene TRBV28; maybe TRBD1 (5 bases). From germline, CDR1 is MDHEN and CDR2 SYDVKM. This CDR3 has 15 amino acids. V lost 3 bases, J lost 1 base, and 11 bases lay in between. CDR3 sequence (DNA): TGTGCCAGCAGTTTTCGTCTAGGGGGCACAGATACGCAGTATTTT. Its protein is CASSFRLGGTDTQYF.

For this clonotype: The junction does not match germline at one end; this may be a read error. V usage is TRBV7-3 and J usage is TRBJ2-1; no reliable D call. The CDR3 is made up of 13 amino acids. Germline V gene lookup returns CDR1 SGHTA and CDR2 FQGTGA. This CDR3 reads CASSLKSYNERFF. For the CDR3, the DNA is TGTGCCAGCAGCTTAAAATCCTACAATGAGCGGTTCTTC.

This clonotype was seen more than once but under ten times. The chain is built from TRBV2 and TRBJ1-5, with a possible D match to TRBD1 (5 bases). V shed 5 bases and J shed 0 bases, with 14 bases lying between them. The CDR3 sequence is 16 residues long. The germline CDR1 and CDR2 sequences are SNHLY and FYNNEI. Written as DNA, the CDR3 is TGTGCCAGCAGTCGTAGGGGACTCTATAGCAATCAGCCCCAGCATTTT. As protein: CASSRRGLYSNQPQHF.

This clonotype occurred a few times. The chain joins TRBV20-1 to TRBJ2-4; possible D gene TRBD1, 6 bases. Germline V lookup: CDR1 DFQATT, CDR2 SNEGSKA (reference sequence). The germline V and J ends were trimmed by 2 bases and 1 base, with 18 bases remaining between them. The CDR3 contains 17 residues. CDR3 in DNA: TGCAGTGCTAGATGGTCAACAGGGCCGCGGGCCAAAAACATTCAGTACTTC. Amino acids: CSARWSTGPRAKNIQYF.